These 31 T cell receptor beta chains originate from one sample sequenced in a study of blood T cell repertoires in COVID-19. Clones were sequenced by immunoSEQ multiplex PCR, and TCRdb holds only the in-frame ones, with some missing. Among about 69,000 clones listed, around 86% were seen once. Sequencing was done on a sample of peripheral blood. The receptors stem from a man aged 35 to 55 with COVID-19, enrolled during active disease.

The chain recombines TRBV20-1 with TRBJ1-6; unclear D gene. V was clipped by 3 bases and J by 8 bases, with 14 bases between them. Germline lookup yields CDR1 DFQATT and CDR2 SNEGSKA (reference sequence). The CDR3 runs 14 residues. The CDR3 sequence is CSASLGRRDSPLHF. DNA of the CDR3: TGCAGTGCTAGTCTGGGGAGGAGGGATTCACCCCTCCACTTT.

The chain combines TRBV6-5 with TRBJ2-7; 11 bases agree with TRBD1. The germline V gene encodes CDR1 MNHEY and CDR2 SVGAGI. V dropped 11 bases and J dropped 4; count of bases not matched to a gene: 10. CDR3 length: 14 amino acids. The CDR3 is CARTPGQGVYEQYF. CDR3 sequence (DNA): TGTGCCCGAACTCCGGGACAGGGGGTTTACGAGCAGTACTTC.

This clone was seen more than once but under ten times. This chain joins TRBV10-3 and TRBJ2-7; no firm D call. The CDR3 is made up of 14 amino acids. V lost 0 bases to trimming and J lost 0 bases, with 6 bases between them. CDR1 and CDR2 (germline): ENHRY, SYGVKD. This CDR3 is CAISESVVSYEQYF. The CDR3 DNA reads TGTGCCATCAGTGAGTCTGTAGTCTCCTACGAGCAGTACTTC.

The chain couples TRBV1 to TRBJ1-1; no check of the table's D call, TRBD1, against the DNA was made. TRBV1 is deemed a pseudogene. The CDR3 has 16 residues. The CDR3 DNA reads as TGCACCAGCAGCCAACCGAGGGGGACGTTAACATCTGAAGCTTTCTTT. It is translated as CTSSQPRGTLTSEAFF.

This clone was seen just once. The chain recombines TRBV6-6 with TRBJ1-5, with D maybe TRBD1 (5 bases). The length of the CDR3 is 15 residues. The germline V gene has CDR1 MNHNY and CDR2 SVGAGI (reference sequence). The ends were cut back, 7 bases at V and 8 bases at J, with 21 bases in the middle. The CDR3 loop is CASTLPGPGGEPQHF. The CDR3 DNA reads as TGTGCCAGCACCCTACCGGGCCCGGGAGGGGAGCCCCAGCATTTT.

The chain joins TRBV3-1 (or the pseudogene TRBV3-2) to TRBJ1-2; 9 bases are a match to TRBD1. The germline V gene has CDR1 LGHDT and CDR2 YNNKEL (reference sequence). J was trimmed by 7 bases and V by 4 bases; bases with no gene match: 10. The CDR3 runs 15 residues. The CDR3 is CASSRENRGRGGYTF. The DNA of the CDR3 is TGTGCCAGCAGCCGAGAAAACAGGGGGCGCGGTGGCTACACCTTC.

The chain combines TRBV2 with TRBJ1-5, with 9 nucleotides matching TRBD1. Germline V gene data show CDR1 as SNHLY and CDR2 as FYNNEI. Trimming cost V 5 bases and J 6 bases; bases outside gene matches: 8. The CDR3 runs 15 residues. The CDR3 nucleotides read TGTGCCAGCAGTCCGACAGGGGGTCGGACTCAGCCCCAGCATTTT. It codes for CASSPTGGRTQPQHF.

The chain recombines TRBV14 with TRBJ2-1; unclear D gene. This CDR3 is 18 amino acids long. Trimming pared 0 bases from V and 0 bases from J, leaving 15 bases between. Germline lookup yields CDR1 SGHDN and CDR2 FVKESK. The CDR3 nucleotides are TGTGCCAGCAGCCAAGATTTCTATCGGGTAAGCTCCTACAATGAGCAGTTCTTC. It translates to CASSQDFYRVSSYNEQFF.

The CDR3 bases are TGTGCCAGCAGTTACTCAGAACAGCCAACTAATGAGCAGTTCTTC. Protein sequence: CASSYSEQPTNEQFF. This chain uses TRBV6-5 with TRBJ2-1; D remains unclear. CDR1 and CDR2 (germline): MNHEY, SVGAGI. V dropped 0 bases and J dropped 7 bases, with 13 bases sitting between them. The CDR3 has 15 amino acids.

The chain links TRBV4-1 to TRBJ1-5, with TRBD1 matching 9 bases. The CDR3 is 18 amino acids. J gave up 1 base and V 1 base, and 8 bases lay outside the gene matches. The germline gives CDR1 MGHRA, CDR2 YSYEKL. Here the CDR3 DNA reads TGCGCCAGCAGCCAAGTCGAGACAGGGGGTTGGAGCAATCAGCCCCAGCATTTT. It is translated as CASSQVETGGWSNQPQHF.

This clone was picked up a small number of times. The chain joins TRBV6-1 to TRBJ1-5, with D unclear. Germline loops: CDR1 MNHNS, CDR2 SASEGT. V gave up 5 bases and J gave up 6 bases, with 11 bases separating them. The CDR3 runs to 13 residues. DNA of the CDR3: TGTGCCAGCAGTTATACCACTTCTCAGCCCCAGCATTTT. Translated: CASSYTTSQPQHF.

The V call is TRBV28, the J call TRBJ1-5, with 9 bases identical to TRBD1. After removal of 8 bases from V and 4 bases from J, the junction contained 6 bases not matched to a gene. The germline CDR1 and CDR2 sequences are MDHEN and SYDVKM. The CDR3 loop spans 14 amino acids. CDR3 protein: CASGGTGQNQPQHF. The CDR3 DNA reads TGTGCCAGCGGCGGGACAGGGCAGAATCAGCCCCAGCATTTT. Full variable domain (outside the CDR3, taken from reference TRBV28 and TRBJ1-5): DVKVTQSSRYLVKRTGEKVFLECVQDMDHENMFWYRQDPGLGLRLIYFSYDVKMKEKGDIPEGYSVSREKKERFSLILESASTNQTSMYLCASGGTGQNQPQHFGDGTRLSIL.

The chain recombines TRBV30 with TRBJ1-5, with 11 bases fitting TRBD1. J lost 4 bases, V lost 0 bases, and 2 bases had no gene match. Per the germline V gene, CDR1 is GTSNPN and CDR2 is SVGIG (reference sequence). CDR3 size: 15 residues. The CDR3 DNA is TGTGCCTGGAGTGTGGACAGGGGGCAAAATCAGCCCCAGCATTTT. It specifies CAWSVDRGQNQPQHF.

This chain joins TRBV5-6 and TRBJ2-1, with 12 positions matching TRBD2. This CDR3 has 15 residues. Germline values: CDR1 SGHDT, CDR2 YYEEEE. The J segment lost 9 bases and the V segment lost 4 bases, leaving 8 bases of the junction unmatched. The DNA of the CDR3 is TGTGCCAGCAGCCTACCTAGCGGGGGGGCCGGTGAGCAGTTCTTC. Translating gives CASSLPSGGAGEQFF.

CDR3 coding DNA: TGTGCCAGCAGTGAAGGCAGGGGCATTGGCTACACCTTC. As protein: CASSEGRGIGYTF. The chain couples TRBV6-1 to TRBJ1-2; a weak D match, TRBD1 (6 bases). CDR3 length: 13 residues. From germline, CDR1 is MNHNS and CDR2 SASEGT. V gave up 1 base and J gave up 7 bases, with 10 bases separating them.

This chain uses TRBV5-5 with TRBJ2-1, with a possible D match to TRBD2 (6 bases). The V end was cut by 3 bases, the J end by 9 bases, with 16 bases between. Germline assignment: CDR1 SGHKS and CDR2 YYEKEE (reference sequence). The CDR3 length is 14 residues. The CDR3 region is CASSSTTRLGEQFF. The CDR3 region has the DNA TGTGCCAGCAGCTCGACGACTAGGTTGGGTGAGCAGTTCTTC.

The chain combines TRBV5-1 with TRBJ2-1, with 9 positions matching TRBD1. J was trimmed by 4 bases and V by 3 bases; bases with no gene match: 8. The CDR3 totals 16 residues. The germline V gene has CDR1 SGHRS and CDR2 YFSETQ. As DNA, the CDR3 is TGCGCCAGCAGCTCATCACCGGGACAGGGTTACAATGAGCAGTTCTTC. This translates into CASSSSPGQGYNEQFF.

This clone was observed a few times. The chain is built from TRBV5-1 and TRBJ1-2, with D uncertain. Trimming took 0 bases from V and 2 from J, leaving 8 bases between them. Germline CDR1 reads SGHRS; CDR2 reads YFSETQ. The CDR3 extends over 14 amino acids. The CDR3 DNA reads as TGCGCCAGCAGCTTGGAAGGGAGAAACTATGGCTACACCTTC. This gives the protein CASSLEGRNYGYTF.

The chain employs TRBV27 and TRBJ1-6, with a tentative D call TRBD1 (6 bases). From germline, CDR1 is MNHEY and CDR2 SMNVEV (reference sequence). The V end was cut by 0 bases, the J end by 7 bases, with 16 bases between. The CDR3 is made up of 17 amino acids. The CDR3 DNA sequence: TGTGCCAGCAGTTTATCGGGCCAGGGGAGAGGGAATTCACCCCTCCACTTT. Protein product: CASSLSGQGRGNSPLHF.

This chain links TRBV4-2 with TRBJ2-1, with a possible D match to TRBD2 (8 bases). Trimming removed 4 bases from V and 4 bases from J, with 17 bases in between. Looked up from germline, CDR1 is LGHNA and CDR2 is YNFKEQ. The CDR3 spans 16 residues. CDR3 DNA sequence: TGTGCCAGCAGCCCCCCGGGGGGGACAGCTTACAATGAGCAGTTCTTC. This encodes CASSPPGGTAYNEQFF.

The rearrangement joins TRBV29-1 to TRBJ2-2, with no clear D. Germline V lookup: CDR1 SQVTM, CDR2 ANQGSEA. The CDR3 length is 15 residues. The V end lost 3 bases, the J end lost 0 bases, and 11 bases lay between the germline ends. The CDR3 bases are TGCAGCGTTGAGGAGAGACCCGCGAACACCGGGGAGCTGTTTTTT. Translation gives CSVEERPANTGELFF.

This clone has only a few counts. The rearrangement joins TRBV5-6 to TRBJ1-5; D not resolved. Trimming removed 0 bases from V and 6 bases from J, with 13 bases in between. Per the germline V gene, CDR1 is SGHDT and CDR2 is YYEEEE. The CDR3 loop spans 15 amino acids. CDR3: CASSLGAGVGQPQHF. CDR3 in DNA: TGTGCCAGCAGCTTGGGGGCAGGTGTTGGTCAGCCCCAGCATTTT.

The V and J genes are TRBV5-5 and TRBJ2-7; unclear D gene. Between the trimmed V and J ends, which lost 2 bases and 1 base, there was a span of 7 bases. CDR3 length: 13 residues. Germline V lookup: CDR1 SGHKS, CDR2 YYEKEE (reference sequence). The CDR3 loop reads CASSFQTSYEQYF. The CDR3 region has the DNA TGTGCCAGCAGCTTCCAGACTTCCTACGAGCAGTACTTC.

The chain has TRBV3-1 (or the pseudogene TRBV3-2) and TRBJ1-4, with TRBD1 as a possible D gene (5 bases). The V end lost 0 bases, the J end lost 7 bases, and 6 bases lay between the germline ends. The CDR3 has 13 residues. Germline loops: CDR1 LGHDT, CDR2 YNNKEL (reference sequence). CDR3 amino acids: CASSQDQGEKLFF. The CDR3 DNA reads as TGTGCCAGCAGCCAAGATCAGGGTGAAAAACTGTTTTTT.

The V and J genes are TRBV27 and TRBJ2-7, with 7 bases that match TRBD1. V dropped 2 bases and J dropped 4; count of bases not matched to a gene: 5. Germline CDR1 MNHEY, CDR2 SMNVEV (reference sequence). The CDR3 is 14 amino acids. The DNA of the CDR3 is TGTGCCAGCAGTTTACAACGACAGGGTTACGAGCAGTACTTC. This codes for CASSLQRQGYEQYF.

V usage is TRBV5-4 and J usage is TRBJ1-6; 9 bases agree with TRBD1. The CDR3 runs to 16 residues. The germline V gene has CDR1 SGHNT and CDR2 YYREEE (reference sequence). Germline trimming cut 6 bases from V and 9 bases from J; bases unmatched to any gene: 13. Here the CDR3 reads CASTLGTGGGGSPLHF. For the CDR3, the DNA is TGTGCCAGCACCTTAGGTACAGGGGGCGGTGGTTCACCCCTCCACTTT.

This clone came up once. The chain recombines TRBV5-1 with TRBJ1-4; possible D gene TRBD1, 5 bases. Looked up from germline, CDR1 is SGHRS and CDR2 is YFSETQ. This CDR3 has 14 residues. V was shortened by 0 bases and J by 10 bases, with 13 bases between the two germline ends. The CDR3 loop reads CASSLGQGAGKLFF. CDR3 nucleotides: TGCGCCAGCAGCTTGGGGCAGGGCGCTGGAAAACTGTTTTTT. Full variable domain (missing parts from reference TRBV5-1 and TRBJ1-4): KAGVTQTPRYLIKTRGQQVTLSCSPISGHRSVSWYQQTPGQGLQFLFEYFSETQRNKGNFPGRFSGRQFSNSRSEMNVSTLELGDSALYLCASSLGQGAGKLFFGSGTQLSVL.

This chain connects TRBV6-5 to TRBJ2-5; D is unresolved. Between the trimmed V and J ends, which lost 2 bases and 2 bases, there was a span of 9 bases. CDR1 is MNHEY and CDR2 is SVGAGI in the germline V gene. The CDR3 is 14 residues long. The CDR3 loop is CASSYGPNQETQYF. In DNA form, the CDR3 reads TGTGCCAGCAGTTACGGGCCGAATCAAGAGACCCAGTACTTC.

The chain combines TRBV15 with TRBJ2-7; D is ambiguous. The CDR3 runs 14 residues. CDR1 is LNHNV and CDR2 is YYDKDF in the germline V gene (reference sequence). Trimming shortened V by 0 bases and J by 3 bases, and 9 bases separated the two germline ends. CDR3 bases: TGTGCCACCAGCAGAGATCCACCGAGCTACGAGCAGTACTTC. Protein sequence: CATSRDPPSYEQYF.

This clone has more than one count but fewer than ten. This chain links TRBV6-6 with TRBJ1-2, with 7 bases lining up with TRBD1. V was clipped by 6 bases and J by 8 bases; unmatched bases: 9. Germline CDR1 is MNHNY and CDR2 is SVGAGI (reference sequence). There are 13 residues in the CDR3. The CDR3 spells CASRDEGAWGYTF. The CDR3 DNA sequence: TGTGCCAGCAGGGACGAGGGGGCTTGGGGCTACACCTTC.

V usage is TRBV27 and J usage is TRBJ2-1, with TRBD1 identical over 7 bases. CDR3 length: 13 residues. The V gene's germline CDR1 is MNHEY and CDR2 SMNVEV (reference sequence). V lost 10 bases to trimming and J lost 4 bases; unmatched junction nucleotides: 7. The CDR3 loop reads CATVDRAYNEQFF. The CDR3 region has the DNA TGTGCCACCGTTGACAGGGCATACAATGAGCAGTTCTTC.